This T cell receptor beta chain appears in the sequencing data of a study of blood T cell repertoires in COVID-19. For the study at large: The study drew acute and convalescent COVID-19 samples from the United States, Italy and Spain. PBMCs, B-cell-depleted T cells, or T cells were the source of the cDNA or gDNA that made up the material.

The CDR3 length is 14 residues. Germline-derived CDR1 and CDR2 are SGHRS and YFSETQ. Trimming at V came to 3 bases and at J to 5 bases, leaving 2 bases not matched to a gene. A note on this clone: The same CDR3 is also encoded by other DNA sequences in this sample.

Source study methods: Reference gene primer amplification yielded estimated nucleated cell counts. The protocol was immunoSEQ multiplex PCR, while the TCRdb copy is restricted to in-frame clones and leaves out a portion. Clone size and the V and J calls come from that table; the DNA yielded D and trimming. This sample carries a few hundred thousand clones, around 88% of them seen once, and the ten largest clones take 5.5% to 7%. Sequencing input: peripheral blood. V and J are TRBV5-1 and TRBJ1-4, with 9 nucleotides matching TRBD1. This clonotype was sampled from a woman aged 25-40 years who had recovered from COVID-19. CDR3 in amino acids: CASSSGQGNEKLFF. CDR3 nucleotide sequence: TGCGCCAGCAGCTCGGGACAGGGAAATGAAAAACTGTTTTTT.